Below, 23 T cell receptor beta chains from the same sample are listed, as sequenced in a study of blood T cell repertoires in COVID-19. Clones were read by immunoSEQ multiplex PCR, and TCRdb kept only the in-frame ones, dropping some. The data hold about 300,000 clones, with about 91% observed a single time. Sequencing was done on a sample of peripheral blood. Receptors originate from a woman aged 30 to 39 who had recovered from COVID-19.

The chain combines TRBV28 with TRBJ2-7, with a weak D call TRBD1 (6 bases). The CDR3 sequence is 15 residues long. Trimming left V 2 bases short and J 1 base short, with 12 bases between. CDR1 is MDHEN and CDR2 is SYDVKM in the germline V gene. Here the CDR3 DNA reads TGTGCCAGCAGTTTAGGATGGGGGCATTCCTACGAGCAGTACTTC. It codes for CASSLGWGHSYEQYF.

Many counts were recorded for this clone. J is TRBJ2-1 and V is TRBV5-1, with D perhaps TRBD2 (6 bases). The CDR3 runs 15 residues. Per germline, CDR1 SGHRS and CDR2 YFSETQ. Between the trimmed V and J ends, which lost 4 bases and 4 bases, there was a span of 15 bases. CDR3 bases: TGCGCCAGCAGCGTTGAGGGTGGGACTTACAATGAGCAGTTCTTC. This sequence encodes CASSVEGGTYNEQFF.

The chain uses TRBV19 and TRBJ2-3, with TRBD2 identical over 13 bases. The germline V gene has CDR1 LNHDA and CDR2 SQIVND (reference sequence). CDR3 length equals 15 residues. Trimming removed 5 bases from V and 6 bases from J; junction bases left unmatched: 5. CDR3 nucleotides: TGTGCCAGTAGTCAAACTAGCGGGGGGGTGGATACGCAGTATTTT. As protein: CASSQTSGGVDTQYF.

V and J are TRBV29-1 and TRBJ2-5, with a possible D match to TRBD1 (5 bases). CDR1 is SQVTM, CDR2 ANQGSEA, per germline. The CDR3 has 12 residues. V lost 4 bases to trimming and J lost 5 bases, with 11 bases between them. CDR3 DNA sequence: TGCAGCGTTGGGGAAGGGGATGAGACCCAGTACTTC. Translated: CSVGEGDETQYF.

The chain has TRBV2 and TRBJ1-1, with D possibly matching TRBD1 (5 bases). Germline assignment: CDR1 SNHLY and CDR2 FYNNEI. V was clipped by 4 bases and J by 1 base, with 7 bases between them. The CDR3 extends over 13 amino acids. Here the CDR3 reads CASSGQSNTEAFF. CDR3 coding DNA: TGTGCCAGCAGTGGACAGTCGAACACTGAAGCTTTCTTT.

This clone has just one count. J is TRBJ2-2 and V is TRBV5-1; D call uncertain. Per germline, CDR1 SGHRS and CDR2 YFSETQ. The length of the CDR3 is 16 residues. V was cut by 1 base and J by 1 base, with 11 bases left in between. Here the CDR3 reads CASSLWRGVNTGELFF. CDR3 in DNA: TGCGCCAGCAGCTTGTGGCGCGGAGTGAACACCGGGGAGCTGTTTTTT.

For the CDR3, the DNA is TGTGCCAGCAGTTTAAGACAGGGTGGAACTGAAGCTTTCTTT. This gives the protein CASSLRQGGTEAFF. The chain recombines TRBV27 with TRBJ1-1; 7 nucleotides line up with TRBD1. CDR1 MNHEY and CDR2 SMNVEV come from the germline V gene (reference sequence). The CDR3 has 14 amino acids. V was pared by 2 bases and J by 5 bases, with 5 bases of the junction left unmatched.

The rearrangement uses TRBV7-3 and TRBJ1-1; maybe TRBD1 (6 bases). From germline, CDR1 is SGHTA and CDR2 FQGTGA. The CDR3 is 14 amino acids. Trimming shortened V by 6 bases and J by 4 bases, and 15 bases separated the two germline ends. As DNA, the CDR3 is TGTGCCAGCAGGTCGACGTCAGGGGCCACTGAAGCTTTCTTT. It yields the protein CASRSTSGATEAFF.

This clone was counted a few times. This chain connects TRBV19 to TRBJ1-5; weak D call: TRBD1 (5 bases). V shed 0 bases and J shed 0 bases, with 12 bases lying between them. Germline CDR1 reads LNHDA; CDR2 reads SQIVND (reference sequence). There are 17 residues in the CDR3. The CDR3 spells CASSIDDRRYSNQPQHF. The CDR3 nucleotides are TGTGCCAGTAGTATAGATGACAGAAGATATAGCAATCAGCCCCAGCATTTT.

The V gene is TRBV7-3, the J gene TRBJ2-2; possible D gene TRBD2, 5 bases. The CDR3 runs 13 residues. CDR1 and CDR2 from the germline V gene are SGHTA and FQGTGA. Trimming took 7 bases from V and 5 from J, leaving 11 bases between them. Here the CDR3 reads CASKEGPTGELFF. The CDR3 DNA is TGTGCCAGCAAAGAGGGCCCGACCGGGGAGCTGTTTTTT.

CDR3 nucleotide sequence: TGTGCCAGCAGCCCCGGGGACTTACACAATGAGCAGTTCTTC. Translated: CASSPGDLHNEQFF. The J gene is TRBJ2-1, the V gene TRBV9; TRBD2 might be the D (6 bases). The CDR3 has 14 residues. Deletions cut 4 bases from V and 5 bases from J, with 13 bases between. Germline CDR1 SGDLS, CDR2 YYNGEE.

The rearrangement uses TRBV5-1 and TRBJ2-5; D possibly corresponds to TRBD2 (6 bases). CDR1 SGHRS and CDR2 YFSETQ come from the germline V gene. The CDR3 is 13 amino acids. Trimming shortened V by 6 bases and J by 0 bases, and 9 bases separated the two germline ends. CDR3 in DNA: TGCGCCAGCAATGCGGGGAACCAAGAGACCCAGTACTTC. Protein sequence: CASNAGNQETQYF.

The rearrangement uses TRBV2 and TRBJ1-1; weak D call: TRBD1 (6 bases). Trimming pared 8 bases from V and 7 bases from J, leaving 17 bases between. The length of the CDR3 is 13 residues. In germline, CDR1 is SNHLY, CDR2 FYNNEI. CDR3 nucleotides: TGTGCCAGCCAGCTAGGGGGACGGTATGAAGCTTTCTTT. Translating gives CASQLGGRYEAFF.

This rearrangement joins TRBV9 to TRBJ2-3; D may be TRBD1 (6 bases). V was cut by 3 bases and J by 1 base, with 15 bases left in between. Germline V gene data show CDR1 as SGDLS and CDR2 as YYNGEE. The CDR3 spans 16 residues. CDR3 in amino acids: CASSAWAGAGTDTQYF. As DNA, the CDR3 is TGTGCCAGCAGCGCGTGGGCAGGGGCGGGCACAGATACGCAGTATTTT. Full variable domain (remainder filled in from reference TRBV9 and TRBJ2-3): DSGVTQTPKHLITATGQRVTLRCSPRSGDLSVYWYQQSLDQGLQFLIQYYNGEERAKGNILERFSAQQFPDLHSELNLSSLELGDSALYFCASSAWAGAGTDTQYFGPGTRLTVL.

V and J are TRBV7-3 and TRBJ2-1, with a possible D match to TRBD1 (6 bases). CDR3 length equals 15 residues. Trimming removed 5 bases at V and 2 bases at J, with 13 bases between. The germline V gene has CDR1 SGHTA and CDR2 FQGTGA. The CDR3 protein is CASSLDRNPYNEQFF. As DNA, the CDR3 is TGTGCCAGCAGCCTAGACAGGAACCCCTACAATGAGCAGTTCTTC.

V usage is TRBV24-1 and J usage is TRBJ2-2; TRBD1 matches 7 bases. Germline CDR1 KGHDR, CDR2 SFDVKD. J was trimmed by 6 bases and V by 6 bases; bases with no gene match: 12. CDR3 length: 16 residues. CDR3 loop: CATSFTGQVLAGELFF. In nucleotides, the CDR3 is TGTGCCACCAGTTTTACCGGACAGGTCTTGGCCGGGGAGCTGTTTTTT.

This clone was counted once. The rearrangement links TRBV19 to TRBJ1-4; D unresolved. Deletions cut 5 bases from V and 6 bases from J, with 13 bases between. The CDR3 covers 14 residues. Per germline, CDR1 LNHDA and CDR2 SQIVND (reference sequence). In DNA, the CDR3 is TGTGCCAGTAGTTTCTCCAGAATGGATGAAAAACTGTTTTTT. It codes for CASSFSRMDEKLFF.

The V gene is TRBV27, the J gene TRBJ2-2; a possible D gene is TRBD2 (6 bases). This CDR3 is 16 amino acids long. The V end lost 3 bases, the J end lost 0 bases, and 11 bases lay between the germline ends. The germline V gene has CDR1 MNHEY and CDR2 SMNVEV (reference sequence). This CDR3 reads CASSLEGTANTGELFF. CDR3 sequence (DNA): TGTGCCAGCAGTTTGGAGGGAACAGCGAACACCGGGGAGCTGTTTTTT.

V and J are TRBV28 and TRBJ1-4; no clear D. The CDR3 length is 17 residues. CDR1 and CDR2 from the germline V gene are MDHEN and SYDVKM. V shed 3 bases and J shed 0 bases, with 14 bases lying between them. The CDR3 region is CASSLPGTTATNEKLFF. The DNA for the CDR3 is TGTGCCAGCAGTTTGCCAGGAACCACAGCAACTAATGAAAAACTGTTTTTT. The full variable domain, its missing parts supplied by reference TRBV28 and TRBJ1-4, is DVKVTQSSRYLVKRTGEKVFLECVQDMDHENMFWYRQDPGLGLRLIYFSYDVKMKEKGDIPEGYSVSREKKERFSLILESASTNQTSMYLCASSLPGTTATNEKLFFGSGTQLSVL.

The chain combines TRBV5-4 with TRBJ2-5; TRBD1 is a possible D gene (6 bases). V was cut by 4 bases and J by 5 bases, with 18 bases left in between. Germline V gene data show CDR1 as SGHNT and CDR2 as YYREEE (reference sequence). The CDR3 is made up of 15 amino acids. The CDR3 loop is CASSRSRGLGETQYF. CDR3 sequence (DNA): TGTGCCAGCAGCCGATCCAGGGGATTGGGGGAGACCCAGTACTTC.

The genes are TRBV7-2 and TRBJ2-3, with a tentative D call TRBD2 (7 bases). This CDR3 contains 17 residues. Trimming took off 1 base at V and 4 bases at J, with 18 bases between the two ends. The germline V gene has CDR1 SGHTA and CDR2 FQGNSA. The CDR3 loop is CASSLGLKGGRADTQYF. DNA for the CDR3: TGTGCCAGCAGCTTAGGGTTAAAGGGGGGGCGGGCAGATACGCAGTATTTT.

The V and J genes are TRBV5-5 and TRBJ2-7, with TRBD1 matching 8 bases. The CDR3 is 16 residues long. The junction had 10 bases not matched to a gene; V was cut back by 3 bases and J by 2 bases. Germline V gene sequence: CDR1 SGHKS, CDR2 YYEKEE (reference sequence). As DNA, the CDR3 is TGTGCCAGCAGCTCGGCGGCGACAGGGGCGCCCTACGAGCAGTACTTC. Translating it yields CASSSAATGAPYEQYF.

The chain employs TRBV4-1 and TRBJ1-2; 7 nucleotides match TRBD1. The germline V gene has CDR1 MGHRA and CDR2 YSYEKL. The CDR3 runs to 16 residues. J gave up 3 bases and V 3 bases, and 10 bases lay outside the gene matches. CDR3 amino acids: CASSQHSRGSDYGYTF. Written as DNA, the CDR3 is TGCGCCAGCAGCCAGCACTCCAGGGGGTCAGACTATGGCTACACCTTC.